This T cell receptor beta chain was sequenced during a study of blood T cell repertoires in COVID-19. This CDR3 region has 15 residues. V lost 3 bases and J 2 bases, leaving 16 bases between the germline ends. Looked up from germline, CDR1 is GTSNPN and CDR2 is SVGIG (reference sequence). TCRdb keeps only in-frame clones here, not all; method: immunoSEQ multiplex PCR. Here the sample spans more than 350,000 clones, around 87% being singletons. This receptor was taken from a woman under 40 with COVID-19, enrolled during active disease. The V gene is TRBV30, the J gene TRBJ1-1; tentatively, D is TRBD1 (6 bases). Sequenced input: peripheral blood. DNA of the CDR3: TGTGCCTGGAGGAAGCCCTGGGGGCTTAACACTGAAGCTTTCTTT. As protein: CAWRKPWGLNTEAFF.